This TCR beta chain was captured by sequencing in a study of T-cell reconstitution after alpha-beta-depleted transplantation in children. Findings and limits, study-wide: Reportedly, alpha-beta T cells present about two months post-transplant originated from several hundred expanded clones of graft origin.

Germline V gene data show CDR1 as SGHNT and CDR2 as YYREEE (reference sequence). This CDR3 is 16 amino acids long. Between the trimmed V and J ends, which lost 7 bases and 0 bases, there was a span of 14 bases. In its sample, this clonotype was seen many times. What it binds is unknown. Preparing the TCRbeta library involved the use of unique molecular identifiers. In TCRdb, the PCR reads were re-called with MiXCR into one record per CDR3 protein. The sample contains hundreds of thousands of distinct CDR3 sequences, around 13% of which appear only once. The genes are TRBV5-4 and TRBJ1-6; D gene ambiguous. The receptor's source is a girl aged 2-10 years with congenital amegakaryocytic thrombocytopenia, due to receive a stem cell transplant. This specimen was PBMCs, taken before TCRalphabeta/CD19-depleted stem cell transplant. The CDR3 loop is CASGTDGSSYNSPLHF. CDR3 DNA: TGTGCCAGCGGCACGGACGGCAGCTCCTATAATTCACCCCTCCACTTT.